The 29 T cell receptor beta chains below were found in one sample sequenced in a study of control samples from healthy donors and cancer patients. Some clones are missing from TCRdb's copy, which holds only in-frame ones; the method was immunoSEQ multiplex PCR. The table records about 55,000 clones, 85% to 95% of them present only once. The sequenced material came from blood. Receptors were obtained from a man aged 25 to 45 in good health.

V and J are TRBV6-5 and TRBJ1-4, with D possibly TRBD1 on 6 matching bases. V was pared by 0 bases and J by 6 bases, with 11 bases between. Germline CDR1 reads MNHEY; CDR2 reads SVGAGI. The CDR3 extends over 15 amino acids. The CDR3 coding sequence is TGTGCCAGCAGTTACTCGTACAGGGCGGATGAAAAACTGTTTTTT. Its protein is CASSYSYRADEKLFF.

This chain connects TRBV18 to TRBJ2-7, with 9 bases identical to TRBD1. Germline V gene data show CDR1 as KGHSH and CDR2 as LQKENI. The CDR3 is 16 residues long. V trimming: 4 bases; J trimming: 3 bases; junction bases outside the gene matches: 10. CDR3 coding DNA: TGTGCCAGCTCACAAAACCTAGGGACAGGGAACTACGAGCAGTACTTC. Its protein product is CASSQNLGTGNYEQYF.

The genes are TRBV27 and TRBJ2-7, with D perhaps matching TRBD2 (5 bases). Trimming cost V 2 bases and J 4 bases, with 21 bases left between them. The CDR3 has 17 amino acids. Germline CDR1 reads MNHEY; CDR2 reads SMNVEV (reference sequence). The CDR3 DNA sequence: TGTGCCAGCAGTTTAGAGGGTTCGGAGTGGGGTAGGTACGAGCAGTACTTC. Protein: CASSLEGSEWGRYEQYF.

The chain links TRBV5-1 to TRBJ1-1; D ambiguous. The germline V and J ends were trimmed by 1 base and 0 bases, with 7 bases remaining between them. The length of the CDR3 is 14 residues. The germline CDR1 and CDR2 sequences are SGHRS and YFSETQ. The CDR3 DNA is TGCGCCAGCAGCTTGTTAGGCATGAACACTGAAGCTTTCTTT. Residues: CASSLLGMNTEAFF.

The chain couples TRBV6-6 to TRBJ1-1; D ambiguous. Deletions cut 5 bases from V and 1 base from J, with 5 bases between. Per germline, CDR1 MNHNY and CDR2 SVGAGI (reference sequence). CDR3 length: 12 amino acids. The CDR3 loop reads CASSAENTEAFF. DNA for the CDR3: TGTGCCAGCAGTGCCGAGAACACTGAAGCTTTCTTT.

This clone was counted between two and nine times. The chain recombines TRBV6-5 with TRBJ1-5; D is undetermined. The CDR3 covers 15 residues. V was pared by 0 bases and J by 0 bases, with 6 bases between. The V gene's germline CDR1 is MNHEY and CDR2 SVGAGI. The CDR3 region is CASSYSGYSNQPQHF. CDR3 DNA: TGTGCCAGCAGTTACTCTGGGTATAGCAATCAGCCCCAGCATTTT.

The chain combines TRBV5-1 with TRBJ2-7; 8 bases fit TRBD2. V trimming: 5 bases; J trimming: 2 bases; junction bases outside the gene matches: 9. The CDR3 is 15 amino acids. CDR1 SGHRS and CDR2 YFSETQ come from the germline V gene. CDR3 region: CASRHTSGPPYEQYF. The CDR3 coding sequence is TGCGCCAGCAGACACACTAGCGGACCACCCTACGAGCAGTACTTC. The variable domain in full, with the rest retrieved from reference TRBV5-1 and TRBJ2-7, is KAGVTQTPRYLIKTRGQQVTLSCSPISGHRSVSWYQQTPGQGLQFLFEYFSETQRNKGNFPGRFSGRQFSNSRSEMNVSTLELGDSALYLCASRHTSGPPYEQYFGPGTRLTVT.

The CDR3 reads CASSPPGYREGEQYF. In DNA, the CDR3 is TGTGCCAGCAGCCCACCGGGGTACAGGGAAGGCGAGCAGTACTTC. The chain couples TRBV5-4 to TRBJ2-7; TRBD1 is a possible D gene (6 bases). The germline V gene has CDR1 SGHNT and CDR2 YYREEE (reference sequence). Trimming pared 4 bases from V and 6 bases from J, leaving 20 bases between. The CDR3 runs 15 residues. Looking up the rest from reference TRBV5-4 and TRBJ2-7 gives the full variable domain: ETGVTQSPTHLIKTRGQQVTLRCSSQSGHNTVSWYQQALGQGPQFIFQYYREEENGRGNFPPRFSGLQFPNYSSELNVNALELDDSALYLCASSPPGYREGEQYFGPGTRLTVT.

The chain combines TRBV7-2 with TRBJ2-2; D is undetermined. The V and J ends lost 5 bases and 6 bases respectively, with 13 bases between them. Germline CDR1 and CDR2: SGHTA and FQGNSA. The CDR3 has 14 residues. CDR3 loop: CASSVRGDSGELFF. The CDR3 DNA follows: TGTGCCAGCAGCGTACGAGGAGACTCCGGGGAGCTGTTTTTT.

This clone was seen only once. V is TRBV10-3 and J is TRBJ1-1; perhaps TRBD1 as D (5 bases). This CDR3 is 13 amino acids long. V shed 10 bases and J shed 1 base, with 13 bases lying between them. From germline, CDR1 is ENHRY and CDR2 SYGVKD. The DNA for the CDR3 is TGTGCCACCAACCTCCAGGGGAACACTGAAGCTTTCTTT. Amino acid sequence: CATNLQGNTEAFF.

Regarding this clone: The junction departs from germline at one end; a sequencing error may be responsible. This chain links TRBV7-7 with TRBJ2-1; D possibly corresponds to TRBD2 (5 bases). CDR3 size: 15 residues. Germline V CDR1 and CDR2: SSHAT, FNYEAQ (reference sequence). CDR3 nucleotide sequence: TGTGCTAGCAGCTTAAGGAGGTTCTCCTACAATGAGCAGTTCTTC. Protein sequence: CASSLRRFSYNEQFF.

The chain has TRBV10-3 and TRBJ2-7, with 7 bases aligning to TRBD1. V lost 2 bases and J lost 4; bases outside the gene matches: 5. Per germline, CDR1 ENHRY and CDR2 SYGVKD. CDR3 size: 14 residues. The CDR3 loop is CAISESWTGYEQYF. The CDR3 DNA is TGTGCCATCAGTGAGAGCTGGACAGGATACGAGCAGTACTTC.

The CDR3: CASSLGLGLAGDFTDTQYF. The CDR3 bases are TGTGCCAGCAGTTTAGGCTTGGGACTAGCGGGAGATTTTACAGATACGCAGTATTTT. The chain has TRBV28 and TRBJ2-3, with 14 bases fitting TRBD2. The CDR3 has 19 residues. The germline V gene has CDR1 MDHEN and CDR2 SYDVKM. V lost 2 bases to trimming and J lost 3 bases; unmatched junction nucleotides: 10.

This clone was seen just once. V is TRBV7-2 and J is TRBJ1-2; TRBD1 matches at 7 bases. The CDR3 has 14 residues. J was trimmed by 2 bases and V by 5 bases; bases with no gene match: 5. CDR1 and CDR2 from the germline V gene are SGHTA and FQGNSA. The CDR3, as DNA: TGTGCCAGCAGCGCACGGGACAGAAACTATGGCTACACCTTC. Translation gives CASSARDRNYGYTF. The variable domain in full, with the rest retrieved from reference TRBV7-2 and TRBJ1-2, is GAGVSQSPSNKVTEKGKDVELRCDPISGHTALYWYRQSLGQGLEFLIYFQGNSAPDKSGLPSDRFSAERTGGSVSTLTIQRTQQEDSAVYLCASSARDRNYGYTFGSGTRLTVV.

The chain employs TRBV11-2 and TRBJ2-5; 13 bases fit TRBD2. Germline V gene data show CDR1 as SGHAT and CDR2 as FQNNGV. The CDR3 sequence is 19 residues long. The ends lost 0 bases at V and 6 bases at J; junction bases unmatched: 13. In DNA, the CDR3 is TGTGCCAGCAGCTTAGATAGGGGGACTAGCGGGAACCCTCAAAAGACCCAGTACTTC. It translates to CASSLDRGTSGNPQKTQYF.

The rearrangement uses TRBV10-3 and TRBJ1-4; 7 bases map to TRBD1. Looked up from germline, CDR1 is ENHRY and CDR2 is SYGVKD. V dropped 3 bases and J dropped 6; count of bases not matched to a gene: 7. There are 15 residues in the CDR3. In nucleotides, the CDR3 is TGTGCCATCAGTGAAAGGGGGCAGGGGGATGAAAAACTGTTTTTT. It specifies CAISERGQGDEKLFF.

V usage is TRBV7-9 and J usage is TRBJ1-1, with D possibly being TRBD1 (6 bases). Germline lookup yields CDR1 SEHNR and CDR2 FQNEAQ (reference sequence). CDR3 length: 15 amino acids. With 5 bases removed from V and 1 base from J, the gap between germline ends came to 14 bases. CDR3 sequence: CASSGRTAGNTEAFF. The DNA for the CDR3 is TGTGCCAGCAGCGGTAGGACAGCTGGGAACACTGAAGCTTTCTTT. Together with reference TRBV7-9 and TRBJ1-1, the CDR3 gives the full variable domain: DTGVSQNPRHKITKRGQNVTFRCDPISEHNRLYWYRQTLGQGPEFLTYFQNEAQLEKSRLLSDRFSAERPKGSFSTLEIQRTEQGDSAMYLCASSGRTAGNTEAFFGQGTRLTVV.

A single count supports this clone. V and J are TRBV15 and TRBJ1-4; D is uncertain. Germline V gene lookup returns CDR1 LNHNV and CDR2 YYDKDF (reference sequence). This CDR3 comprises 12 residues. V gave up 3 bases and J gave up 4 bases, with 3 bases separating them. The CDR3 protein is CATSRYNEKLFF. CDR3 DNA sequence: TGTGCCACCAGCAGGTATAATGAAAAACTGTTTTTT.

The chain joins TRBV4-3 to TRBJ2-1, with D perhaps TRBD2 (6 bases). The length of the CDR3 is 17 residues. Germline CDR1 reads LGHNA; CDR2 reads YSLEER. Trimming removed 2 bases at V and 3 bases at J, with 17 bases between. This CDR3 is CASSQRLAPRGYNEQFF. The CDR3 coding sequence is TGCGCCAGCAGCCAACGGCTAGCGCCCCGTGGCTACAATGAGCAGTTCTTC.

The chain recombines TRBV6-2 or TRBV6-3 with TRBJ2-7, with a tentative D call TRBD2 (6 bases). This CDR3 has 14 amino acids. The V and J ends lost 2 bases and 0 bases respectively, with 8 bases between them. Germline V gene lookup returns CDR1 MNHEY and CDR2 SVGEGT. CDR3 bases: TGTGCCAGCAGTTACGGCGGGGACTCCTACGAGCAGTACTTC. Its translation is CASSYGGDSYEQYF.

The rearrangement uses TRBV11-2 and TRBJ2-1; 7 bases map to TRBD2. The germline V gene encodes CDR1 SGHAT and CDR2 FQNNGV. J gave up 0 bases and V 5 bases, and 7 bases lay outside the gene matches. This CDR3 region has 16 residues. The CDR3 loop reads CASSASGEGSYNEQFF. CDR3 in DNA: TGTGCCAGCAGCGCTAGCGGAGAGGGCTCCTACAATGAGCAGTTCTTC.

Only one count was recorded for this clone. The CDR3 region has the DNA TGTGCCAGCAGCTTAGCCAGGCCCGGCAATCAGCCCCAGCATTTT. It encodes CASSLARPGNQPQHF. The chain carries TRBV7-2 and TRBJ1-5; no clear D gene. The length of the CDR3 is 15 residues. Trimming removed 0 bases at V and 2 bases at J, with 8 bases between. Germline CDR1 and CDR2: SGHTA and FQGNSA.

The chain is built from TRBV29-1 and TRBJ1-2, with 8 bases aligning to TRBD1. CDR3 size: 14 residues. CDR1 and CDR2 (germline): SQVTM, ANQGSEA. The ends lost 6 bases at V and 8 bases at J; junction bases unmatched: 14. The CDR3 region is CSVEYYQGARGYTF. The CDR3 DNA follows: TGCAGCGTCGAATACTATCAGGGGGCGAGGGGCTACACCTTC.

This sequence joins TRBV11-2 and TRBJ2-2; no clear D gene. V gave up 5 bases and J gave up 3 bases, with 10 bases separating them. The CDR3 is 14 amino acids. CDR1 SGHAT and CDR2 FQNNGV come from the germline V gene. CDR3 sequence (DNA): TGTGCCAGCAGCCCGGGCATTTACACCGGGGAGCTGTTTTTT. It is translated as CASSPGIYTGELFF.

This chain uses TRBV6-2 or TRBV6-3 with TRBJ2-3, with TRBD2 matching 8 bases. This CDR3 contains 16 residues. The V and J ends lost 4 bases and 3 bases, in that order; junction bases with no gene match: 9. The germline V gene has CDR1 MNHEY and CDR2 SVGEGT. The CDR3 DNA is TGTGCCAGCAGTTTTCTAGCGGGCATGCTTACAGATACGCAGTATTTT. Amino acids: CASSFLAGMLTDTQYF.

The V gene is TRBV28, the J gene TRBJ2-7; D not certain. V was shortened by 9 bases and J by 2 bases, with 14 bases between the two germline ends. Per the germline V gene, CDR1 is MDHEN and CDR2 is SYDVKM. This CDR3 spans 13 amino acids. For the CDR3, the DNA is TGTGCCAGTCAGGACCGAGCCGCCTACGAGCAGTACTTC. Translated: CASQDRAAYEQYF.

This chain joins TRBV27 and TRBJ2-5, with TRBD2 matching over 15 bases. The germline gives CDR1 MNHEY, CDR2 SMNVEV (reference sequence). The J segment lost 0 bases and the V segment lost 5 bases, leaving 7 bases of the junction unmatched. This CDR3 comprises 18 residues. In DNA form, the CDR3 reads TGTGCCAGCAGTCCCCTCGGACTAGCGGGAGGGTACCAAGAGACCCAGTACTTC. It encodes CASSPLGLAGGYQETQYF.

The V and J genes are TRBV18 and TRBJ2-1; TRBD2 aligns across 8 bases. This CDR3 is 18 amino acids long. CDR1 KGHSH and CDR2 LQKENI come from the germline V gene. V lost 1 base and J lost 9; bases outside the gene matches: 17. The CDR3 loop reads CASSPRAPGLESLSEQFF. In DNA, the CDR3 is TGTGCCAGCTCACCACGAGCCCCGGGACTAGAGAGTTTAAGTGAGCAGTTCTTC.

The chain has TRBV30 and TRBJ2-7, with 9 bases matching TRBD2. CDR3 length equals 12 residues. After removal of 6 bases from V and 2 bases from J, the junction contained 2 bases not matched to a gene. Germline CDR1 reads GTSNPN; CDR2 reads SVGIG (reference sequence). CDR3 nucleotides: TGTGCCTGTTTAGCGGGGGCCTACGAGCAGTACTTC. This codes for CACLAGAYEQYF.